Below, 16 T cell receptor beta chains from the same sample are listed, as sequenced in a study of blood T cells in healthy people across ages. A second PCR, run for roughly 7 to 11 cycles, used a sample-barcoded 5' primer plus a J-beta primer mix. TCRdb reprocessed the 5' RACE reads with MiXCR, giving one entry per CDR3 protein. Of 1.5 million to 1.8 million distinct CDR3 sequences in the sample, about 45% were seen once. Sequenced input: blood. Receptors were obtained from a woman aged 18-35 years in good health.

V gene TRBV4-1 combines with J gene TRBJ2-1; weak D call: TRBD2 (5 bases). The CDR3 is made up of 12 amino acids. Trimming took 3 bases from V and 12 from J, leaving 12 bases between them. Germline CDR1 MGHRA, CDR2 YSYEKL. As DNA, the CDR3 is TGCGCCAGCAGCCACATACGGGATGCGCAGTTCTTC. It encodes CASSHIRDAQFF.

The chain uses TRBV4-3 and TRBJ2-5, with 7 bases fitting TRBD2. The J call may be in error: the DNA end matches TRBJ2-7 better. Germline V gives CDR1 LGHNA, CDR2 YSLEER. The CDR3 is 16 residues long. CDR3 region: CASSQGGGLVAYEQYF. In DNA, the CDR3 is TGCGCCAGCAGCCAAGGCGGAGGACTAGTAGCCTACGAGCAGTACTTC.

V usage is TRBV9 and J usage is TRBJ2-1; 7 nucleotides match TRBD1. V lost 3 bases and J lost 8; bases outside the gene matches: 8. Germline CDR1 is SGDLS and CDR2 is YYNGEE. CDR3 length equals 14 residues. DNA for the CDR3: TGTGCCAGCAGCGACAACAACAGGGGCCATGAGCAGTTCTTC. It encodes CASSDNNRGHEQFF.

This clonotype was seen only a few times. The V call is TRBV7-2, the J call TRBJ1-1, with 10 positions matching TRBD1. CDR1 SGHTA and CDR2 FQGNSA come from the germline V gene. This CDR3 is built from 15 residues. After removal of 5 bases from V and 5 bases from J, the junction contained 8 bases not matched to a gene. This chain's CDR3 is CASSPRQGASTEAFF. CDR3 DNA sequence: TGTGCCAGCAGCCCAAGACAGGGGGCGTCGACTGAAGCTTTCTTT. Variable domain in full (rest from reference TRBV7-2 and TRBJ1-1): GAGVSQSPSNKVTEKGKDVELRCDPISGHTALYWYRQSLGQGLEFLIYFQGNSAPDKSGLPSDRFSAERTGGSVSTLTIQRTQQEDSAVYLCASSPRQGASTEAFFGQGTRLTVV.

The rearrangement links TRBV7-2 to TRBJ1-5, with a tentative D call TRBD1 (6 bases). V lost 5 bases and J 5 bases, leaving 16 bases between the germline ends. The germline CDR1 and CDR2 sequences are SGHTA and FQGNSA. The CDR3 totals 15 residues. CDR3 residues: CASSQTKGVDQPQHF. CDR3 bases: TGTGCCAGCAGCCAGACGAAGGGGGTTGATCAGCCCCAGCATTTT.

This clonotype occurred a few times. The chain recombines TRBV4-3 with TRBJ2-3; 11 bases match TRBD2. This CDR3 has 16 residues. CDR1 is LGHNA, CDR2 YSLEER, per germline. Trimming at V came to 4 bases and at J to 1 base, leaving 4 bases not matched to a gene. The CDR3: CASSLVAGGRTDTQYF. Written as DNA, the CDR3 is TGCGCCAGCAGCCTAGTAGCGGGAGGGCGCACAGATACGCAGTATTTT.

A few counts support this clonotype. This sequence joins TRBV6-6 and TRBJ2-5; 7 nucleotides agree with TRBD1. The length of the CDR3 is 17 residues. Trimming at V came to 0 bases and at J to 6 bases, leaving 13 bases not matched to a gene. In germline, CDR1 is MNHNY, CDR2 SVGAGI (reference sequence). This CDR3 reads CASSYSGQTIRRQTQYF. The CDR3 region has the DNA TGTGCCAGCAGTTACTCGGGACAGACCATCAGGAGGCAGACCCAGTACTTC.

This chain joins TRBV6-5 and TRBJ2-3; 8 positions agree with TRBD1. The CDR3 is 16 residues long. V dropped 4 bases and J dropped 7; count of bases not matched to a gene: 13. CDR1 is MNHEY, CDR2 SVGAGI, per germline. The CDR3 sequence: CASSFDRGPAGYTQYF. CDR3 DNA: TGTGCCAGCAGTTTCGACAGGGGACCCGCCGGATATACGCAGTATTTT.

To note about this clonotype: A junction boundary mismatches the germline segment, possibly from a read error. The chain recombines TRBV7-2 with TRBJ2-7; maybe TRBD1 (5 bases). The germline V gene has CDR1 SGHTA and CDR2 FQGNSA. The CDR3 runs to 16 residues. DNA of the CDR3: TGTGCCAGCAGCTTAGGGAACAGGCTGACCTCCTGCGAGCAGTACTTC. As protein: CASSLGNRLTSCEQYF.

This clonotype was observed a handful of times. J is TRBJ2-1 and V is TRBV21-1. TRBV21-1 is listed as a pseudogene. This CDR3 has 15 residues. The CDR3 protein is CASSKAGQRLNEQFF. As DNA, the CDR3 is TGTGCCAGCAGCAAAGCGGGGCAGAGACTCAATGAGCAGTTCTTC.

This clonotype was seen ten or more times. The chain carries TRBV4-1 and TRBJ2-1; a weak D match, TRBD1 (5 bases). V lost 3 bases and J 4 bases, leaving 10 bases between the germline ends. The CDR3 totals 14 residues. From germline, CDR1 is MGHRA and CDR2 YSYEKL. CDR3 DNA: TGCGCCAGCAGCCAGAGACAGTCTTACAATGAGCAGTTCTTC. This encodes CASSQRQSYNEQFF.

The chain is built from TRBV20-1 and TRBJ2-2, with TRBD2 matching 7 bases. The germline V gene encodes CDR1 DFQATT and CDR2 SNEGSKA (reference sequence). CDR3 size: 17 residues. V was pared by 0 bases and J by 0 bases, with 7 bases of the junction left unmatched. CDR3 region: CSARDRDYPTNTGELFF. CDR3 DNA: TGCAGTGCTAGAGATCGGGACTACCCCACGAACACCGGGGAGCTGTTTTTT.

This clonotype was counted a few times. The chain is built from TRBV20-1 and TRBJ2-7; 8 bases fit TRBD1. V shed 4 bases, J shed 7 bases, and the junction held 12 bases outside the gene matches. Germline assignment: CDR1 DFQATT and CDR2 SNEGSKA (reference sequence). This CDR3 is 14 amino acids long. The chain's CDR3 is CSANRDRRTVEQYF. CDR3 DNA: TGCAGTGCTAACCGGGACAGGCGGACGGTTGAGCAGTACTTC.

This clonotype was observed a few times. The chain combines TRBV29-1 with TRBJ2-1; D possibly corresponds to TRBD2 (6 bases). Between the trimmed V and J ends, which lost 8 bases and 5 bases, there was a span of 19 bases. CDR3 length: 14 amino acids. Germline loops: CDR1 SQVTM, CDR2 ANQGSEA. In DNA form, the CDR3 reads TGCAGCCCCAATGGGGCTAGCGTCGACAATGAGCAGTTCTTC. Its translation: CSPNGASVDNEQFF.

Only a few counts were recorded for this clonotype. The CDR3 protein is CASNPPRWTANYGYTF. CDR3 in DNA: TGTGCCAGCAACCCCCCACGATGGACGGCGAACTATGGCTACACCTTC. The rearrangement links TRBV14 to TRBJ1-2, with D uncertain. Trimming took off 7 bases at V and 2 bases at J, with 20 bases between the two ends. This CDR3 spans 16 amino acids. CDR1 SGHDN and CDR2 FVKESK come from the germline V gene.

This clonotype was detected many times. The chain combines TRBV6-5 with TRBJ1-3, with D tentatively TRBD1 (5 bases). There are 15 residues in the CDR3. CDR1 and CDR2 from the germline V gene are MNHEY and SVGAGI. Trimming took off 6 bases at V and 3 bases at J, with 15 bases between the two ends. The CDR3: CASRPTGRGGNTIYF. CDR3 in DNA: TGTGCCAGCAGGCCCACAGGTCGAGGTGGAAACACCATATATTTT.